The 27 T cell receptor beta chains listed next were all sequenced from one sample in a study of early T cells in non-severe SARS-CoV-2 infection. TCRdb re-called the 5' RACE reads through MiXCR, storing one row per CDR3 protein. The sample carries approximately 65,000 distinct CDR3 sequences, approximately 11% recorded once. Material: whole blood. The receptors originated from an adult who was a healthcare worker with PCR-confirmed SARS-CoV-2 infection or an uninfected control (not recorded which).

V gene TRBV4-3 combines with J gene TRBJ2-1, with D possibly being TRBD2 (5 bases). The V and J ends lost 0 bases and 4 bases respectively, with 13 bases between them. Looked up from germline, CDR1 is LGHNA and CDR2 is YSLEER. The CDR3 contains 16 residues. The CDR3 reads CASSQDGPGIYNEQFF. The CDR3 coding sequence is TGCGCCAGCAGCCAAGACGGTCCCGGGATTTACAATGAGCAGTTCTTC.

This clonotype was picked up a small number of times. The chain carries TRBV6-4 and TRBJ2-2, with D maybe TRBD2 (5 bases). This CDR3 has 14 residues. Germline V gene sequence: CDR1 MRHNA, CDR2 SNTAGT. Trimming pared 5 bases from V and 5 bases from J, leaving 12 bases between. CDR3 in DNA: TGTGCCAGCAGTAAAGAGGGTGGGACCGGGGAGCTGTTTTTT. Protein product: CASSKEGGTGELFF.

This clonotype occurred many times. The chain couples TRBV12-3 or TRBV12-4 to TRBJ2-7, with unresolved D. Trimming took 1 base from V and 3 from J, leaving 4 bases between them. The CDR3 runs 12 residues. CDR3 coding DNA: TGTGCCAGCAGTTTAGAAGGCTACGAGCAGTACTTC. As protein: CASSLEGYEQYF.

The chain is built from TRBV29-1 and TRBJ2-1; D is undetermined. The V gene lost 4 bases and the J gene lost 0 bases, with 16 bases spanning the gap. Germline CDR1 SQVTM, CDR2 ANQGSEA. There are 16 residues in the CDR3. DNA for the CDR3: TGCAGCGTTGGTGGGCTGCCGGAGACCTCCTACAATGAGCAGTTCTTC. It translates to CSVGGLPETSYNEQFF.

This clonotype was detected a few times. The chain employs TRBV2 and TRBJ1-2; weak D call: TRBD1 (5 bases). CDR1 is SNHLY and CDR2 is FYNNEI in the germline V gene. The CDR3 has 15 amino acids. Trimming took 3 bases from V and 7 from J, leaving 18 bases between them. CDR3 sequence: CASSDMNGAVAGYTF. The CDR3 coding sequence is TGTGCCAGCAGTGATATGAATGGGGCAGTTGCTGGCTACACCTTC. Looking up the rest from reference TRBV2 and TRBJ1-2 gives the full variable domain: EPEVTQTPSHQVTQMGQEVILRCVPISNHLYFYWYRQILGQKVEFLVSFYNNEISEKSEIFDDQFSVERPDGSNFTLKIRSTKLEDSAMYFCASSDMNGAVAGYTFGSGTRLTVV.

The chain joins TRBV6-1 to TRBJ2-3; 7 nucleotides match TRBD1. This CDR3 is built from 16 residues. The germline gives CDR1 MNHNS, CDR2 SASEGT. V lost 7 bases and J lost 0; bases outside the gene matches: 10. This CDR3 is CASKGMKGASTDTQYF. The DNA of the CDR3 is TGTGCCAGCAAGGGTATGAAGGGGGCTAGCACAGATACGCAGTATTTT.

The V and J genes are TRBV7-6 and TRBJ2-6, with TRBD2 matching over 7 bases. This CDR3 has 18 amino acids. From germline, CDR1 is SGHVS and CDR2 FNYEAQ. After removal of 5 bases from V and 0 bases from J, the junction contained 10 bases not matched to a gene. The CDR3 DNA reads as TGTGCCAGCAGCCCTGTAGTGGGAGGGAGCTCTGGGGCCAACGTCCTGACTTTC. Residues: CASSPVVGGSSGANVLTF.

This clonotype appeared many times. The V call is TRBV20-1, the J call TRBJ1-5, with 7 bases aligning to TRBD1. The CDR3 runs 13 residues. CDR1 and CDR2 from the germline V gene are DFQATT and SNEGSKA (reference sequence). The J segment lost 3 bases and the V segment lost 6 bases, leaving 5 bases of the junction unmatched. CDR3 DNA: TGCAGTGCCATAACAGGGGTCAATCAGCCCCAGCATTTT. It is translated as CSAITGVNQPQHF.

Only a few counts were recorded for this clonotype. The chain employs TRBV12-3 or TRBV12-4 and TRBJ2-4; a possible D gene is TRBD1 (5 bases). Trimming took off 3 bases at V and 3 bases at J, with 9 bases between the two ends. CDR3 length: 14 amino acids. The CDR3 DNA follows: TGTGCCAGCAGTTTCAGGGAAGGCAAAAACATTCAGTACTTC. As protein: CASSFREGKNIQYF.

This clonotype was seen at least ten times. The rearrangement uses TRBV28 and TRBJ2-7; possible D gene TRBD1, 6 bases. Germline V gene lookup returns CDR1 MDHEN and CDR2 SYDVKM. The length of the CDR3 is 15 residues. V lost 3 bases and J 5 bases, leaving 17 bases between the germline ends. In nucleotides, the CDR3 is TGTGCCAGCAGTTTTAGGGACACGGCCGGGAACGAGCAGTACTTC. It encodes CASSFRDTAGNEQYF.

This clonotype was counted between two and nine times. The V gene is TRBV13, the J gene TRBJ2-7; 10 bases are a match to TRBD1. V trimming: 5 bases; J trimming: 3 bases; junction bases outside the gene matches: 4. From germline, CDR1 is PRHDT and CDR2 FYEKMQ (reference sequence). The CDR3 totals 14 residues. In DNA form, the CDR3 reads TGTGCCAGCAGCCCCCGGGACAGGGGCTACGAGCAGTACTTC. Its translation: CASSPRDRGYEQYF.

This clonotype has more than one count but fewer than ten. The chain has TRBV29-1 and TRBJ2-3; a weak D match, TRBD1 (6 bases). Trimming stripped 6 bases from V and 6 bases from J, with 13 bases between. CDR1 and CDR2 (germline): SQVTM, ANQGSEA. The CDR3 totals 12 residues. The CDR3 DNA reads TGCAGCGTATCCGTCGACAGGGATACGCAGTATTTT. Translated, it gives CSVSVDRDTQYF.

This clonotype was observed many times. The chain carries TRBV20-1 and TRBJ2-7; perhaps TRBD1 as D (6 bases). Trimming removed 0 bases from V and 7 bases from J, with 10 bases in between. Germline CDR1 is DFQATT and CDR2 is SNEGSKA (reference sequence). The CDR3 extends over 12 amino acids. CDR3 bases: TGCAGTGCTAGAGAGGGGGCGCAAGAGCAGTACTTC. This translates into CSAREGAQEQYF.

This clonotype was picked up a small number of times. This chain links TRBV3-1 with TRBJ2-5, with D perhaps matching TRBD2 (6 bases). CDR1 is LGHDT, CDR2 YNNKEL, per germline (reference sequence). The CDR3 totals 14 residues. Trimming left V 1 base short and J 5 bases short, with 11 bases between. The CDR3 sequence: CASSQAGAPETQYF. The CDR3 DNA sequence: TGTGCCAGCAGCCAAGCGGGAGCGCCCGAGACCCAGTACTTC.

A note on this clonotype: Its ends do not fully match the called genes, so a read error is possible. The chain employs TRBV6-1 and TRBJ2-1, with D tentatively TRBD1 or TRBD2 (5 bases each). Germline assignment: CDR1 MNHNS and CDR2 SASEGT. The CDR3 has 15 amino acids. CDR3 amino acids: CVSRPDVGDYNEQFF. As DNA, the CDR3 is TGTGTCAGCAGGCCCGACGTGGGGGACTACAATGAGCAGTTCTTC.

This clonotype came up many times. The chain links TRBV10-3 to TRBJ2-3; D might be TRBD2 (6 bases). The V gene's germline CDR1 is ENHRY and CDR2 SYGVKD. The CDR3 is 12 amino acids. The germline V and J ends were trimmed by 11 bases and 0 bases, with 9 bases remaining between them. In nucleotides, the CDR3 is TGTGCCGTAAGCGGGAGCACAGATACGCAGTATTTT. Encoded protein: CAVSGSTDTQYF.

The V call is TRBV6-6, the J call TRBJ1-1; D unresolved. With 6 bases removed from V and 4 bases from J, the gap between germline ends came to 9 bases. CDR1 and CDR2 (germline): MNHNY, SVGAGI (reference sequence). This CDR3 spans 12 amino acids. This chain's CDR3 is CASRKSPTEAFF. The CDR3 DNA reads TGTGCCAGCAGAAAGTCCCCCACTGAAGCTTTCTTT.

This clonotype was seen at least ten times. This sequence joins TRBV28 and TRBJ1-2, with D possibly TRBD1 on 6 matching bases. This CDR3 has 18 amino acids. Per the germline V gene, CDR1 is MDHEN and CDR2 is SYDVKM. Trimming removed 6 bases from V and 2 bases from J, with 25 bases in between. The CDR3 bases are TGTGCCAGCAGAGGATTTTCTACTCCAGGGGAAGAAAACTATGGCTACACCTTC. The encoded protein is CASRGFSTPGEENYGYTF.

This clonotype was detected only a few times. The rearrangement uses TRBV11-2 and TRBJ2-6; maybe TRBD2 (5 bases). Germline loops: CDR1 SGHAT, CDR2 FQNNGV. V was shortened by 8 bases and J by 1 base, with 6 bases between the two germline ends. The CDR3 has 13 residues. As DNA, the CDR3 is TGTGCCAGCCGGGATTCTGGGGCCAACGTCCTGACTTTC. As protein: CASRDSGANVLTF.

J is TRBJ2-7 and V is TRBV5-1; maybe TRBD2 (5 bases). V lost 2 bases and J 2 bases, leaving 11 bases between the germline ends. Per the germline V gene, CDR1 is SGHRS and CDR2 is YFSETQ. This CDR3 is 14 amino acids long. DNA for the CDR3: TGCGCCAGCAGCTTAGAGGGCTTTACCTACGAGCAGTACTTC. Translating it yields CASSLEGFTYEQYF.

This clonotype was seen more than once but under ten times. The chain couples TRBV28 to TRBJ1-1, with D uncertain. This CDR3 is built from 14 residues. V was pared by 7 bases and J by 0 bases, with 12 bases between. CDR1 and CDR2 (germline): MDHEN, SYDVKM. For the CDR3, the DNA is TGTGCCAGCACCGGACGGCCTATGAACACTGAAGCTTTCTTT. As protein: CASTGRPMNTEAFF.

This chain uses TRBV7-9 with TRBJ2-7, with D tentatively TRBD2 (6 bases). V dropped 5 bases and J dropped 6 bases, with 23 bases sitting between them. In germline, CDR1 is SEHNR, CDR2 FQNEAQ (reference sequence). The CDR3 extends over 16 amino acids. CDR3 region: CASSPAEGTTSGEQYF. The CDR3 DNA follows: TGTGCCAGCAGCCCAGCGGAGGGTACGACGTCTGGCGAGCAGTACTTC.

This clonotype was detected many times. V is TRBV3-1 and J is TRBJ2-1; D is ambiguous. V lost 1 base to trimming and J lost 0 bases, with 13 bases between them. This CDR3 region has 17 residues. Germline values: CDR1 LGHDT, CDR2 YNNKEL (reference sequence). The CDR3 DNA is TGTGCCAGCAGCCAAGGGGCGGCCACAAGCTCCTACAATGAGCAGTTCTTC. This codes for CASSQGAATSSYNEQFF.

A few counts support this clonotype. This chain joins TRBV6-1 and TRBJ1-2, with 7 positions matching TRBD1. Germline CDR1 is MNHNS and CDR2 is SASEGT. The CDR3 contains 13 residues. V shed 6 bases, J shed 6 bases, and the junction held 7 bases outside the gene matches. CDR3 loop: CASRSTGLNGYTF. DNA for the CDR3: TGTGCCAGCAGATCGACAGGGTTGAATGGCTACACCTTC.

This clonotype was detected a few times. The chain has TRBV13 and TRBJ2-7, with 9 bases that match TRBD1. Germline values: CDR1 PRHDT, CDR2 FYEKMQ (reference sequence). The ends lost 6 bases at V and 5 bases at J; junction bases unmatched: 8. This CDR3 has 14 residues. CDR3 sequence: CASREGTGINEQYF. The CDR3, as DNA: TGTGCCAGCAGAGAGGGGACAGGGATCAACGAGCAGTACTTC.

This CDR3 reads CASSPGPRALTSGSEGQTQYF. The CDR3 nucleotides are TGTGCCAGCAGCCCAGGACCCCGGGCCTTAACTAGCGGGAGTGAGGGCCAGACCCAGTACTTC. The rearrangement uses TRBV9 and TRBJ2-5; 11 nucleotides line up with TRBD2. Looked up from germline, CDR1 is SGDLS and CDR2 is YYNGEE. The CDR3 extends over 21 amino acids. With V trimmed by 4 bases and J by 6 bases, 26 bases remained unmatched.

The chain couples TRBV28 to TRBJ1-1; D may be TRBD1 (6 bases). The CDR3 is 14 amino acids. Deletions cut 6 bases from V and 1 base from J, with 12 bases between. The germline V gene has CDR1 MDHEN and CDR2 SYDVKM. The CDR3 here is CASSSQGSNTEAFF. The CDR3 DNA reads as TGTGCCAGCAGCTCACAGGGATCGAACACTGAAGCTTTCTTT.